The entry below describes one TCR beta chain. This entry belongs to a study of blood T cell repertoires in COVID-19. On the study more broadly: Nucleic acid was either cDNA or gDNA, and it came from T cells, B-cell-depleted T cells, or PBMCs.

Germline CDR1 and CDR2: SEHNR and FQNEAQ (reference sequence). J gave up 2 bases and V 3 bases, and 5 bases lay outside the gene matches. The CDR3 spans 15 residues. As originally analysed: For nucleated cells, counts were estimated from reference gene primer amplification. Assay used: immunoSEQ multiplex PCR; TCRdb lists only in-frame clones, some missing. V, J and clone size reflect that table, while D and trimming were determined from the DNA. The table includes around 250,000 clones, more than 75% detected once. The sequence came from an elderly man with acute or convalescent COVID-19. The chain links TRBV7-9 to TRBJ1-2, with 8 positions matching TRBD1. The material sequenced was peripheral blood. CDR3 amino acids: CASSFTGQGNYGYTF. Here the CDR3 DNA reads TGTGCCAGCAGCTTCACCGGACAGGGCAACTATGGCTACACCTTC.